This TCR beta chain was captured by sequencing in a study of radiotherapy plus CTLA-4 blockade in lung cancer. Study in general: Objective responses were seen in about a sixth of patients, disease control in over 25%.

The CDR3 spans 14 residues. Germline CDR1 MNHEY, CDR2 SVGAGI. V shed 4 bases and J shed 5 bases, with 15 bases lying between them. Participants had chemo-refractory metastatic non-small-cell lung cancer and were treated with focal radiation plus ipilimumab CTLA-4 blockade. TCRdb keeps only in-frame clones here, not all; method: immunoSEQ multiplex PCR. The table has tens of thousands of clones, 77% seen once; the top ten hold around 2.5%. A note on this clone: Its antigen is as yet unknown.

Study-level points and caveats: There was expansion of tumor-derived TCR clones in blood after radiotherapy plus ipilimumab. Alongside interferon-beta, early blood T cell clone dynamics were reportedly the best predictor of response.

The chain employs TRBV6-5 and TRBJ2-7; D is perhaps TRBD2 (6 bases). Sequenced here: peripheral blood, sampled from a patient treated with radiotherapy plus ipilimumab. This clonotype was sampled from a human donor with non-small cell lung cancer whose response to radiotherapy plus ipilimumab could not be evaluated. The CDR3 nucleotides are TGTGCCAGCAGTTCCCGACTAGGCTCGGACGAGCAGTACTTC. The encoded protein is CASSSRLGSDEQYF.